This TCR beta chain emerged from a study of monozygotic twins with inflammatory bowel disease. Study-level points and caveats: It was observed that concordant and discordant twins did not differ in repertoire similarity, possibly given limited power. Variability in patient repertoires may have come partly from differing immunosuppressive treatments. With inverse Simpson as the measure, TCRbeta diversity was lower in IBD patients than in healthy co-twins.

Concerning this clonotype itself: Its specificity is unknown.

CDR1 and CDR2 from the germline V gene are SGHTA and FQGNSA. This CDR3 is built from 17 residues. Addition of UMIs with a 6-nucleotide sample barcode was achieved by template switching. With the 5' RACE reads reprocessed, TCRdb shows one record per CDR3 protein and no DNA. In total, the table holds some 440,000 distinct CDR3 sequences. Sample: blood. This chain joins TRBV7-2 and TRBJ2-3; no DNA is available, so the TRBD1 call from TCRdb remains unchecked. The clonotype originates from a human donor with ulcerative colitis or Crohn's disease, or a healthy co-twin of an affected twin (not recorded which). CDR3 protein: CASSLGGVGHPTDTQYF. Drawing the rest from reference TRBV7-2 and TRBJ2-3, the complete variable domain is GAGVSQSPSNKVTEKGKDVELRCDPISGHTALYWYRQSLGQGLEFLIYFQGNSAPDKSGLPSDRFSAERTGGSVSTLTIQRTQQEDSAVYLCASSLGGVGHPTDTQYFGPGTRLTVL.